Following are 14 T cell receptor beta chains from one sample sequenced in a study of blood T cell repertoires in COVID-19. Clones were read by immunoSEQ multiplex PCR, and TCRdb kept only the in-frame ones, dropping some. The sample lists roughly 200,000 clones, 80% to 90% occurring once. Material for sequencing was peripheral blood. Every receptor here comes from a woman in her 70s with active or convalescent COVID-19.

This clone was counted a single time. The chain has TRBV18 and TRBJ2-1, with TRBD2 matching over 11 bases. With V trimmed by 6 bases and J by 3 bases, 4 bases remained unmatched. This CDR3 is 15 amino acids long. Germline V gene data show CDR1 as KGHSH and CDR2 as LQKENI. The CDR3 protein is CASSISGRGYNEQFF. DNA of the CDR3: TGTGCCAGCTCCATTAGCGGGAGGGGCTACAATGAGCAGTTCTTC.

The V call is TRBV19, the J call TRBJ2-1; 16 nucleotides match TRBD2. The CDR3 is made up of 17 amino acids. Germline V gene lookup returns CDR1 LNHDA and CDR2 SQIVND (reference sequence). J lost 2 bases, V lost 4 bases, and 2 bases had no gene match. Here the CDR3 DNA reads TGTGCCAGTAGTAGGGGACTAGCGGGAGGGGCCTACAATGAGCAGTTCTTC. It is translated as CASSRGLAGGAYNEQFF.

The rearrangement uses TRBV19 and TRBJ1-2; D is unclear. Germline V gene data show CDR1 as LNHDA and CDR2 as SQIVND (reference sequence). The CDR3 covers 15 residues. V was cut by 0 bases and J by 7 bases, with 15 bases left in between. CDR3 in DNA: TGTGCCAGTAGTATAGATAATGGCCGCACGTTTGGCTACACCTTC. This translates into CASSIDNGRTFGYTF.

The V and J genes are TRBV15 and TRBJ2-1, with a possible D match to TRBD1 (5 bases). The germline gives CDR1 LNHNV, CDR2 YYDKDF (reference sequence). The CDR3 sequence is 19 residues long. Trimming stripped 1 base from V and 6 bases from J, with 25 bases between. The CDR3 sequence is CATSRGRHPLTDQINEQFF. In DNA, the CDR3 is TGTGCCACCAGCAGAGGAAGACACCCATTGACAGACCAGATCAATGAGCAGTTCTTC.

The chain uses TRBV9 and TRBJ2-5; 10 bases line up with TRBD1. The CDR3 is 18 amino acids. CDR1 is SGDLS, CDR2 YYNGEE, per germline. Germline trimming cut 3 bases from V and 1 base from J; bases unmatched to any gene: 12. CDR3 DNA sequence: TGTGCCAGCAGCGCTGTCCGACAGGGGGCCTCCACCCAAGAGACCCAGTACTTC. It translates to CASSAVRQGASTQETQYF.

The chain combines TRBV2 with TRBJ1-1, with D possibly being TRBD1 (5 bases). This CDR3 has 15 residues. CDR1 is SNHLY, CDR2 FYNNEI, per germline. V was shortened by 6 bases and J by 2 bases, with 16 bases between the two germline ends. This chain's CDR3 is CASSQAETANTEAFF. CDR3 DNA: TGTGCCAGCAGCCAGGCGGAGACAGCTAACACTGAAGCTTTCTTT.

This chain joins TRBV27 and TRBJ2-2, with TRBD1 identical over 7 bases. With 4 bases clipped from V and 7 bases from J, the junction kept 6 bases outside the gene matches. There are 14 residues in the CDR3. Germline CDR1 reads MNHEY; CDR2 reads SMNVEV (reference sequence). The CDR3 loop is CASSSQGDGGELFF. The CDR3 DNA reads TGTGCCAGCAGTTCGCAGGGGGACGGCGGGGAGCTGTTTTTT.

Only one count was recorded for this clone. The chain employs TRBV6-5 and TRBJ1-5, with 10 bases identical to TRBD1. Germline loops: CDR1 MNHEY, CDR2 SVGAGI. This CDR3 region has 13 residues. The V segment lost 7 bases and the J segment 6 bases; nucleotides outside the gene matches: 3. CDR3 region: CASTGTGVQPQHF. CDR3 nucleotide sequence: TGTGCCAGCACCGGGACAGGGGTTCAGCCCCAGCATTTT.

The V call is TRBV7-8, the J call TRBJ1-1; D not resolved. The CDR3 contains 15 residues. V dropped 4 bases and J dropped 1 base, with 13 bases sitting between them. Germline V CDR1 and CDR2: SGHVS, FQNEAQ. CDR3 coding DNA: TGTGCCAGCAGCTCCCTCGAGAGGGAGAACACTGAAGCTTTCTTT. Protein product: CASSSLERENTEAFF.

The chain employs TRBV23-1 and TRBJ1-2, with TRBD1 identical over 7 bases. TRBV23-1 is treated as an ORF (open reading frame) with a function not yet certain. This CDR3 region has 19 residues. The V segment lost 4 bases and the J segment 3 bases; nucleotides outside the gene matches: 20. The CDR3 is CASSPSGIGTAQPHYGYTF. Written as DNA, the CDR3 is TGCGCCAGCAGTCCCTCGGGAATCGGGACAGCTCAACCCCACTATGGCTACACCTTC.

This chain links TRBV4-1 with TRBJ2-1; TRBD2 matches 8 bases. CDR3 length equals 16 residues. CDR1 and CDR2 (germline): MGHRA, YSYEKL. The junction had 8 bases not matched to a gene; V was cut back by 0 bases and J by 7 bases. The CDR3 sequence is CASSQEGAGDRNEQFF. CDR3 sequence (DNA): TGCGCCAGCAGCCAAGAAGGAGCGGGAGATCGGAATGAGCAGTTCTTC.

V gene TRBV7-2 combines with J gene TRBJ2-3; D is perhaps TRBD2 (5 bases). The CDR3 is 15 residues long. V shed 4 bases and J shed 3 bases, with 14 bases lying between them. Germline V gives CDR1 SGHTA, CDR2 FQGNSA. CDR3 loop: CASSSMGRGTDTQYF. In nucleotides, the CDR3 is TGTGCCAGCAGCTCCATGGGGAGAGGTACAGATACGCAGTATTTT. Full variable domain (remainder filled in from reference TRBV7-2 and TRBJ2-3): GAGVSQSPSNKVTEKGKDVELRCDPISGHTALYWYRQSLGQGLEFLIYFQGNSAPDKSGLPSDRFSAERTGGSVSTLTIQRTQQEDSAVYLCASSSMGRGTDTQYFGPGTRLTVL.

This clone was counted a few times. The chain uses TRBV7-2 and TRBJ2-1, with D possibly being TRBD2 (5 bases). V dropped 2 bases and J dropped 6 bases, with 20 bases sitting between them. Germline V gene data show CDR1 as SGHTA and CDR2 as FQGNSA. CDR3 length: 17 amino acids. In DNA form, the CDR3 reads TGTGCCAGCAGCTTAATTTCGGGGTGGAGCAGGACCAATGAGCAGTTCTTC. This codes for CASSLISGWSRTNEQFF.

The chain uses TRBV19 and TRBJ2-5; the match to TRBD2 covers 11 bases. The junction had 4 bases not matched to a gene; V was cut back by 6 bases and J by 1 base. This CDR3 comprises 15 residues. Germline lookup yields CDR1 LNHDA and CDR2 SQIVND (reference sequence). CDR3 region: CASSLGTSGQETQYF. The CDR3 coding sequence is TGTGCCAGTAGCCTCGGGACTAGCGGCCAAGAGACCCAGTACTTC.